Described below is a single T cell receptor beta chain sequence and its context. The sample originates from a study of cytomegalovirus exposure and HLA in healthy donors. Primers for the PCR totalled 60 Vbeta and 13 Jbeta. The table came from immunoSEQ multiplex PCR; TCRdb's copy has only in-frame clones and leaves some out. This table holds around 130,000 clones, about four fifths found once. This clonotype originated in a man younger than 45 in good health and CMV-seronegative. The sample was PBMCs.

CDR3 nucleotide sequence: TGTGCCAGCAGTAAACCGTGGACAGGTAACACTGAAGCTTTCTTT. It specifies CASSKPWTGNTEAFF. The V and J genes are TRBV6-5 and TRBJ1-1; 7 bases agree with TRBD1. V lost 5 bases to trimming and J lost 2 bases; unmatched junction nucleotides: 8. The CDR3 has 15 residues. Germline-derived CDR1 and CDR2 are MNHEY and SVGAGI.